These 19 T cell receptor beta chains share one sample of origin, sequenced in a study of CD8+ T cells in alopecia areata. This sample's treatment: oral pan-JAK inhibitor, 5-10 mg twice daily. cDNA reverse transcribed from extracted RNA served as the sequencing template. Sequencing was performed with immunoSEQ multiplex PCR; in TCRdb, only in-frame clones are kept and a portion is missing. This table holds 100,000 to 130,000 clones, 65% to 85% found once. The source was CD8+ T cells sorted from blood, collected at week 24, from a patient treated with tofacitinib. Source of these receptors: a human donor with alopecia areata.

The rearrangement uses TRBV27 and TRBJ1-1, with a weak D call TRBD1 (5 bases). Trimming pared 6 bases from V and 2 bases from J, leaving 13 bases between. Germline V gives CDR1 MNHEY, CDR2 SMNVEV (reference sequence). This CDR3 region has 14 residues. The CDR3 nucleotides read TGTGCCAGCAGCAAGACAGCTATTAACACTGAAGCTTTCTTT. Its protein product is CASSKTAINTEAFF.

The J gene is TRBJ2-2, the V gene TRBV5-4, with no clear D. The germline V and J ends were trimmed by 7 bases and 0 bases, with 10 bases remaining between them. The germline CDR1 and CDR2 sequences are SGHNT and YYREEE (reference sequence). The CDR3 is 14 residues long. The CDR3 here is CASPGQSNTGELFF. The CDR3 DNA sequence: TGTGCCAGCCCTGGCCAATCGAACACCGGGGAGCTGTTTTTT.

This clone was detected only a few times. The chain combines TRBV2 with TRBJ2-7, with D unresolved. There are 16 residues in the CDR3. Germline CDR1 is SNHLY and CDR2 is FYNNEI. The V end was cut by 8 bases, the J end by 5 bases, with 25 bases between. The CDR3 DNA reads TGTGCCAGCTCTGACCCGGGTGGTTCAGGTTCCAACGAGCAGTACTTC. Protein sequence: CASSDPGGSGSNEQYF.

The chain uses TRBV7-9 and TRBJ2-5; D might be TRBD2 (6 bases). Trimming removed 1 base from V and 3 bases from J, with 12 bases in between. The CDR3 runs 15 residues. Germline CDR1 and CDR2: SEHNR and FQNEAQ (reference sequence). The CDR3 nucleotides are TGTGCCAGCAGCTTAGGGCGACTAGTGGAAGAGACCCAGTACTTC. Translated, it gives CASSLGRLVEETQYF.

This clone was counted once. The chain carries TRBV4-1 and TRBJ2-7; D gene ambiguous. The V end lost 1 base, the J end lost 2 bases, and 12 bases lay between the germline ends. CDR3 length equals 15 residues. Germline V CDR1 and CDR2: MGHRA, YSYEKL. The CDR3 sequence: CASSQGLGPTYEQYF. CDR3 bases: TGCGCCAGCAGCCAAGGTTTAGGTCCCACCTACGAGCAGTACTTC.

The genes are TRBV5-7 and TRBJ2-4; D not resolved. TRBV5-7 is designated an ORF whose function remains uncertain. The CDR3 totals 16 residues. Trimming took off 2 bases at V and 1 base at J, with 13 bases between the two ends. The CDR3 nucleotides are TGTGCCAGCAGCTTCCCCGAACTCGCGGCCAAAAACATTCAGTACTTC. Translated, it gives CASSFPELAAKNIQYF.

As for this clone: The identical CDR3 is also encoded by other nucleotide sequences in the sample. The chain joins TRBV29-1 to TRBJ2-2; possible D gene TRBD1, 6 bases. This CDR3 spans 14 amino acids. V was cut by 4 bases and J by 2 bases, with 11 bases left in between. CDR1 is SQVTM, CDR2 ANQGSEA, per germline. The CDR3 loop reads CSVADRSNTGELFF. CDR3 nucleotides: TGCAGCGTTGCGGACAGATCAAACACCGGGGAGCTGTTTTTT.

The chain carries TRBV30 and TRBJ2-7, with D uncertain. This CDR3 has 13 amino acids. Looked up from germline, CDR1 is GTSNPN and CDR2 is SVGIG (reference sequence). V lost 2 bases and J lost 3, with 11 bases in between. The CDR3 spells CAWSSGSHYEQYF. CDR3 nucleotide sequence: TGTGCCTGGAGTTCAGGCTCCCACTACGAGCAGTACTTC.

With respect to this clone: Mismatch with germline at one junction end may stem from a read error. The chain couples TRBV6-5 to TRBJ1-1, with D tentatively TRBD1 (6 bases). Germline assignment: CDR1 MNHEY and CDR2 SVGAGI. The CDR3 extends over 12 amino acids. CDR3 loop: CASSLRDTEAFF. CDR3 nucleotides: TGTGCCAGCAGCCTTCGGGACACCGAAGCTTTCTTT.

The rearrangement joins TRBV9 to TRBJ1-3, with 7 bases fitting TRBD1. The CDR3 runs 15 residues. The germline gives CDR1 SGDLS, CDR2 YYNGEE. Trimming removed 3 bases from V and 8 bases from J; junction bases left unmatched: 11. CDR3 nucleotides: TGTGCCAGCAGCGCACCCGACAGGGAGGCAGACACCATATATTTT. Its translation: CASSAPDREADTIYF. The variable domain in full, completed from reference TRBV9 and TRBJ1-3, reads DSGVTQTPKHLITATGQRVTLRCSPRSGDLSVYWYQQSLDQGLQFLIQYYNGEERAKGNILERFSAQQFPDLHSELNLSSLELGDSALYFCASSAPDREADTIYFGEGSWLTVV.

The V call is TRBV7-8, the J call TRBJ2-1; 14 bases map to TRBD2. The CDR3 is made up of 16 amino acids. The trim removed 5 bases at V and 8 bases at J, leaving 8 bases unmatched. Germline CDR1 reads SGHVS; CDR2 reads FQNEAQ. The CDR3 spells CASSPRTSGGSDEQFF. The DNA for the CDR3 is TGTGCCAGCAGCCCCCGGACTAGCGGGGGGAGCGATGAGCAGTTCTTC.

This sequence joins TRBV5-6 and TRBJ2-2; perhaps D is TRBD1 or TRBD2 (5 bases each). The V end was cut by 0 bases, the J end by 6 bases, with 6 bases between. Looked up from germline, CDR1 is SGHDT and CDR2 is YYEEEE. This CDR3 has 13 amino acids. CDR3 in DNA: TGTGCCAGCAGCTTGGGAGGGGCCGGGGAGCTGTTTTTT. It is translated as CASSLGGAGELFF.

The chain has TRBV25-1 and TRBJ2-7; TRBD2 is a possible D gene (7 bases). The CDR3 is 15 amino acids. V lost 8 bases, J lost 0 bases, and 17 bases lay in between. CDR1 and CDR2 from the germline V gene are MGHDK and SYGVNS. The CDR3 DNA reads TGTGCCAGCGGCACCACGGCGGGGGCCTCCTACGAGCAGTACTTC. This encodes CASGTTAGASYEQYF.

The rearrangement joins TRBV6-5 to TRBJ1-2; D gene unclear. The CDR3 is 14 residues long. CDR1 and CDR2 (germline): MNHEY, SVGAGI. V was clipped by 0 bases and J by 8 bases, with 13 bases between them. CDR3 nucleotides: TGTGCCAGCAGTTACTCTCCGGGCTCGGGGGGCTACACCTTC. It yields the protein CASSYSPGSGGYTF.

The V and J genes are TRBV10-3 and TRBJ1-2, with D tentatively TRBD1 (5 bases). Germline CDR1 ENHRY, CDR2 SYGVKD. Trimming left V 9 bases short and J 4 bases short, with 15 bases between. The CDR3 has 13 amino acids. The CDR3 nucleotides are TGTGCCATGTATTCGGACAAGGGCTATGGCTACACCTTC. Translated, it gives CAMYSDKGYGYTF.

The chain has TRBV27 and TRBJ1-1; D is ambiguous. This CDR3 region has 14 residues. V was cut by 6 bases and J by 4 bases, with 15 bases left in between. Germline V gene data show CDR1 as MNHEY and CDR2 as SMNVEV (reference sequence). The CDR3 DNA sequence: TGTGCCAGCAGCTCTTCCGCTCTTGGCACTGAAGCTTTCTTT. Amino acids: CASSSSALGTEAFF.

The rearrangement joins TRBV23-1 to TRBJ2-7; no firm D call. TRBV23-1 is placed among ORFs of uncertain function. Trimming removed 4 bases at V and 4 bases at J, with 20 bases between. This CDR3 is 16 amino acids long. CDR3 sequence reads: CASSPPPQWRLYEQYF. The CDR3 coding sequence is TGCGCCAGCAGTCCCCCGCCGCAGTGGCGGCTTTACGAGCAGTACTTC.

Written as DNA, the CDR3 is TGCGCCAGCAGCTTGTTAGTGGCAGGGCCCCAAGAGACCCAGTACTTC. This sequence encodes CASSLLVAGPQETQYF. This chain uses TRBV5-1 with TRBJ2-5, with D perhaps TRBD1 (5 bases). Trimming removed 1 base from V and 1 base from J, with 14 bases in between. The CDR3 runs to 16 residues. Germline values: CDR1 SGHRS, CDR2 YFSETQ.

The V and J genes are TRBV4-1 and TRBJ1-6; D is ambiguous. Trimming removed 4 bases from V and 5 bases from J, with 6 bases in between. Germline-derived CDR1 and CDR2 are MGHRA and YSYEKL. The CDR3 spans 13 residues. DNA of the CDR3: TGCGCCAGCAGCCTGTCCGATAATTCACCCCTCCACTTT. It encodes CASSLSDNSPLHF.